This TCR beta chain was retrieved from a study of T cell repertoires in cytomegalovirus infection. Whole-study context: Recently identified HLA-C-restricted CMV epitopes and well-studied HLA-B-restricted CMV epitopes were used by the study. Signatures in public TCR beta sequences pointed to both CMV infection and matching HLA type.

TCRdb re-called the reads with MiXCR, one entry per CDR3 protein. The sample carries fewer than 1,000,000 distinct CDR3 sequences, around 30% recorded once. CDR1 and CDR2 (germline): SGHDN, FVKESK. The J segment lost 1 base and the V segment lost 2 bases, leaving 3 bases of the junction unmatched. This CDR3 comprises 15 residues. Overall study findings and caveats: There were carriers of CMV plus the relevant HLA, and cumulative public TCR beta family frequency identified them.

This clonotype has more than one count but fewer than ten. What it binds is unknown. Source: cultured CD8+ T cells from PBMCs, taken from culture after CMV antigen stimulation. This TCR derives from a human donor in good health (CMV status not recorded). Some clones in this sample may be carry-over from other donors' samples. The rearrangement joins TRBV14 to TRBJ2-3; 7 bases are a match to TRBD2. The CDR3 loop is CASSQSTSRTDTQYF. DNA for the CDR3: TGTGCCAGCAGCCAATCGACTAGCCGCACAGATACGCAGTATTTT.